What follows is one T cell receptor beta chain and its context. Sequencing was performed with immunoSEQ multiplex PCR; in TCRdb, only in-frame clones are kept and a portion is missing. The sample has roughly 140,000 clones, about four fifths seen once. The sample comes from a study of blood T cell repertoires in COVID-19. Overall study context: The origin of the acute and convalescent COVID-19 samples was the United States, Italy and Spain. T cells, B-cell-depleted T cells, or PBMCs provided the cDNA or gDNA that served as material.

The CDR3 has 14 residues. Germline V gene sequence: CDR1 KGHSH, CDR2 LQKENI. V lost 2 bases and J lost 5, with 9 bases in between. The sample consisted of peripheral blood. The sequence came from a woman of 80 years or more with acute or convalescent COVID-19. The genes are TRBV18 and TRBJ2-2; D is undetermined. In DNA form, the CDR3 reads TGTGCCAGCTCACCAGAGGTGAGGACCGGGGAGCTGTTTTTT. The encoded protein is CASSPEVRTGELFF.